This TCR beta chain was obtained from a study of T cell changes during pregnancy in multiple sclerosis. Looked up from germline, CDR1 is LGHNA and CDR2 is YSLEER. V was pared by 4 bases and J by 0 bases, with 14 bases between. The length of the CDR3 is 16 residues. This clone was observed a single time. Produced via immunoSEQ multiplex PCR; TCRdb's table is partial and in-frame only. The table has just over 60,000 clones, around 92% seen once. The V call is TRBV4-3, the J call TRBJ2-3; the D is unclear. The receptor was isolated from a female donor in good health, enrolled as a control in a pregnancy study. The input for sequencing was peripheral blood, taken in the second trimester of pregnancy. The DNA for the CDR3 is TGCGCCAGCAGCCTCTCGGTACTACTGAGCACAGATACGCAGTATTTT. Its translation: CASSLSVLLSTDTQYF.